Sequencing of this T cell receptor (beta chain) was carried out in a study of cytomegalovirus exposure and HLA in healthy donors. Note on this clone: Its target is not known.

Overall study findings and caveats: Later work found most CMV-associated TCR beta chains apparently HLA-restricted. Several of the most significant clusters appeared, in a later analysis, to be linked to common viral pathogens. There was a cluster of highly shared sequence variants that was likely a sequencing artifact. It was approximately 150 TCR beta chains that were listed as cytomegalovirus-associated.

The PCR was carried out with 60 Vbeta primers and 13 Jbeta primers. Using immunoSEQ multiplex PCR, the repertoire was profiled, and TCRdb retains in-frame clones only, with some absent. The repertoire table contains around 71,000 clones. The CDR3 consists of 17 residues. Unmatched junction bases numbered 14, after V lost 1 base and J lost 7 bases. From germline, CDR1 is GTSNPN and CDR2 SVGIG (reference sequence). This sequence joins TRBV30 and TRBJ1-5, with 9 bases that match TRBD1. Specimen: PBMCs. The sequence came from a woman in her thirties in good health and CMV-seronegative. CDR3 sequence reads: CAWSGDYRGTGRQPQHF. Written as DNA, the CDR3 is TGTGCCTGGAGTGGGGATTACCGAGGGACAGGGAGGCAGCCCCAGCATTTT. The complete variable domain, with remaining parts taken from reference TRBV30 and TRBJ1-5, reads SQTIHQWPATLVQPVGSPLSLECTVEGTSNPNLYWYRQAAGRGLQLLFYSVGIGQISSEVPQNLSASRPQDRQFILSSKKLLLSDSGFYLCAWSGDYRGTGRQPQHFGDGTRLSIL.